This T cell receptor beta chain derives from a study of control samples from healthy donors and cancer patients. The table came from immunoSEQ multiplex PCR; TCRdb's copy has only in-frame clones and leaves some out. The profile shows some 120,000 clones, over 90% of them singletons. For this clone: This sample includes further DNA sequences coding for the same CDR3.

There are 12 residues in the CDR3. Per the germline V gene, CDR1 is SNHLY and CDR2 is FYNNEI. The germline V and J ends were trimmed by 8 bases and 4 bases, with 11 bases remaining between them. The sequenced sample consisted of blood. This sequence was found in a young man in good health. The chain combines TRBV2 with TRBJ1-2; possibly TRBD1 for D (5 bases). The CDR3 DNA is TGTGCCAGCTCGGCAGGGACCTATGGCTACACCTTC. Translated: CASSAGTYGYTF.